This TCR beta chain originates from a study of Graves' ophthalmopathy and Graves' hyperthyroidism. The study, taken as a whole, reports: Distinction of ophthalmopathy from stable hyperthyroidism by a 13-signature model reached roughly 85% sensitivity and 81.08% specificity.

RNA transcripts served as template for amplifying TCR beta CDR3 sequences. RT-PCR with HTBI primers came first, then second-round multiplex PCR. TCRdb re-derived calls from the multiplex PCR reads in MiXCR, one entry per CDR3 protein. This sample yields approximately 380,000 distinct CDR3 sequences, of which roughly 21% are seen a single time; approximately 3% belongs to the top ten. In germline, CDR1 is DFQATT, CDR2 SNEGSKA (reference sequence). This CDR3 region has 11 residues. Trimming took 3 bases from V and 0 from J, leaving 2 bases between them. This clonotype came up many times. As yet, its antigen is unknown. Participants with hyperthyroidism, aged 18 to 65, were newly diagnosed with under 2 months' duration.

The J gene is TRBJ2-5, the V gene TRBV20-1; D is uncertain. The receptor's source is a woman in her late teens or twenties with stable Graves' hyperthyroidism. The material sequenced was peripheral blood. CDR3 protein: CSASHQETQYF. The CDR3 DNA reads TGCAGTGCTAGTCACCAAGAGACCCAGTACTTC.